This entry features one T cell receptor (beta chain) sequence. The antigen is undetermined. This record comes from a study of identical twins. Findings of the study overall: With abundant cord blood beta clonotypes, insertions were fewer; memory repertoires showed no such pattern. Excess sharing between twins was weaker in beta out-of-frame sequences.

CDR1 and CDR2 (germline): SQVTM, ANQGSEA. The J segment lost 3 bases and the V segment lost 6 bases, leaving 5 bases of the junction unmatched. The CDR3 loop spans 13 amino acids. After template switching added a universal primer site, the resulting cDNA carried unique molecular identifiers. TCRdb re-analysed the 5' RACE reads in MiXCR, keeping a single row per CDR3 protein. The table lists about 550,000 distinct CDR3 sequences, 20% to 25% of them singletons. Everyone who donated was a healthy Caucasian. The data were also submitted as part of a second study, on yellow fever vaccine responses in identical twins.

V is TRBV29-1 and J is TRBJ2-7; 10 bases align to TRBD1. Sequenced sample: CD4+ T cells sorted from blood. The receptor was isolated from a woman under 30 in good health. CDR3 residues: CSVAGQGVYEQYV. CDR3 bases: TGCAGCGTCGCCGGACAGGGGGTCTACGAGCAGTACGTC.